Sequencing of this T cell receptor beta chain was carried out in a study of identical twins. Study results and caveats: Findings depended on cross-sectional statistics rather than tracking the same donors.

From germline, CDR1 is SGHDN and CDR2 FVKESK. The CDR3 has 15 amino acids. Deletions cut 0 bases from V and 5 bases from J, with 13 bases between. Comments on this clonotype: Its antigen is undetermined.

Template switching, a step in the protocol, added a universal primer site, and cDNA carried unique molecular identifiers. TCRdb called the 5' RACE reads again in MiXCR, with one record for every CDR3 protein. Seen here are 200,000 to 250,000 distinct CDR3 sequences, roughly an eighth observed once, and the top ten hold 4% to 5%. This sample also belongs to another study, concerning yellow fever vaccine responses in identical twins.

The genes are TRBV14 and TRBJ1-2, with a tentative D call TRBD1 (6 bases). The receptor comes from a woman younger than 35 in good health. Sequenced input: memory (CD45RO+) T cells sorted from blood. Here the CDR3 reads CASSQDRGGGYGYTF. The CDR3 nucleotides are TGTGCCAGCAGCCAAGACAGGGGAGGAGGGTATGGCTACACCTTC.